This T cell receptor beta chain was profiled in a study of cytomegalovirus exposure and HLA in healthy donors. In germline, CDR1 is LNHDA, CDR2 SQIVND (reference sequence). The CDR3 is 16 residues long. The trim removed 5 bases at V and 2 bases at J, leaving 7 bases unmatched. Study-level points and caveats: A few CMV-associated chains proved CMV antigen-specific in vitro. The listing of about 150 TCR beta chains classed them as cytomegalovirus-associated.

PCR primers comprised 60 Vbeta and 13 Jbeta primers. As originally analysed: Later, about 80 million unique TCR beta chains were counted in an analysis, and roughly 11 million of them were shared. The table came from immunoSEQ multiplex PCR; TCRdb's copy has only in-frame clones and leaves some out. V, J and clone size were drawn from that table, and D and trimming were deduced from the DNA. The table records approximately 150,000 clones, 76% of them present only once. With regard to this clone: Its antigen is unknown.

The receptor was derived from a man in his forties in good health and CMV-seronegative. V is TRBV19 and J is TRBJ1-5; TRBD1 matches at 9 bases. Material for sequencing was PBMCs. For the CDR3, the DNA is TGTGCCAGTAGTGTCCCGGGACAGGGACGCAATCAGCCCCAGCATTTT. Translation: CASSVPGQGRNQPQHF.